This T cell receptor (beta chain) came from a study of blood T cell repertoires in COVID-19. The CDR3 runs 16 residues. CDR1 is SGHRS, CDR2 YFSETQ, per germline. V shed 3 bases and J 4 bases; nucleotides not matched to a gene: 10. The protocol was immunoSEQ multiplex PCR, while the TCRdb copy is restricted to in-frame clones and leaves out a portion. Of approximately 26,000 clones in the sample, about 90% are singletons; the top ten hold roughly 1.7%. This clonotype originated in a woman between 55 and 75 years old with active COVID-19. The chain carries TRBV5-1 and TRBJ1-2; 9 bases are shared with TRBD1. The specimen sequenced was peripheral blood. CDR3 sequence reads: CASSYVTGGAGYGYTF. The CDR3 DNA is TGCGCCAGCAGCTATGTTACAGGGGGCGCGGGCTATGGCTACACCTTC.